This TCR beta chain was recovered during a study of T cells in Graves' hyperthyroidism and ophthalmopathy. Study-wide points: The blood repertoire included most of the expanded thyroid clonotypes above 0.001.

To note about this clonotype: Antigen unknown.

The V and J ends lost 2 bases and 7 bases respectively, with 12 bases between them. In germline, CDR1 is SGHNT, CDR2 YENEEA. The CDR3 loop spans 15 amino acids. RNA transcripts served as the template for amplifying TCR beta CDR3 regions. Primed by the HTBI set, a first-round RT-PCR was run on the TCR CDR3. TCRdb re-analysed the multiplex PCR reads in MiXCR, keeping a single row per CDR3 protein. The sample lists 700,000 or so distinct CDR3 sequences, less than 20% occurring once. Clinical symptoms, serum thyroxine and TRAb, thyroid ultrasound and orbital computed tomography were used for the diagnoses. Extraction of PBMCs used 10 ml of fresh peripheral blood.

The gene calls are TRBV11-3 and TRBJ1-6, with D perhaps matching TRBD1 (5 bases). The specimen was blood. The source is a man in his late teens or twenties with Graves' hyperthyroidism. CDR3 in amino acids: CASSLRAGRNSPLHF. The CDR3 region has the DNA TGTGCCAGCAGCTTAAGAGCAGGGAGAAATTCACCCCTCCACTTT. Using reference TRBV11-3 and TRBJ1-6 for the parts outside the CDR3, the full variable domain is EAGVVQSPRYKIIEKKQPVAFWCNPISGHNTLYWYLQNLGQGPELLIRYENEEAVDDSQLPKDRFSAERLKGVDSTLKIQPAELGDSAVYLCASSLRAGRNSPLHFGNGTRLTVT.